This T cell receptor (beta chain) was obtained from a study of T cell responses to AZD1222 COVID-19 vaccine. General study results and limits: Spike as a whole was targeted by vaccine-associated CD4 TCRs, dominant at 160-218 and 743-854. Donors, mostly white British, included more females; clonal diversity was possibly underestimated. When two AZD1222 doses had been given, Spike-specific TCR breadth and depth rose.

Here immunoSEQ multiplex PCR was the method, and the copy in TCRdb shows in-frame clones only, minus some. The table lists some 140,000 clones, about 90% of them singletons, with more than 5.5% in the top ten. Per the germline V gene, CDR1 is SGHVS and CDR2 is FNYEAQ. The germline V and J ends were trimmed by 3 bases and 7 bases, with 12 bases remaining between them. The CDR3 contains 13 residues. On this clone itself: Its antigen is as yet unknown.

Sequenced material: peripheral blood, taken on day 0 of AZD1222 vaccination. The chain employs TRBV7-6 and TRBJ1-2; no firm D call. The clonotype comes from an adult in good health. The CDR3 here is CASSFNPTGGYTF. As DNA, the CDR3 is TGTGCCAGCAGCTTCAACCCAACGGGTGGCTACACCTTC. Full variable domain (rest looked up from reference TRBV7-6 and TRBJ1-2): GAGVSQSPRYKVTKRGQDVALRCDPISGHVSLYWYRQALGQGPEFLTYFNYEAQQDKSGLPNDRFSAERPEGSISTLTIQRTEQRDSAMYRCASSFNPTGGYTFGSGTRLTVV.